One T cell receptor (beta chain) is described in this entry. The sample is drawn from a study of T cell clusters in autoimmune cytopenias. TRB was amplified from about 250 ng of peripheral blood genomic DNA per sample. One tube held mixed TRB-A and TRB-B primer pools for touch-down PCR. After re-calling the multiplex PCR reads, TCRdb lists one entry per CDR3 protein, DNA absent. The sample yields some 7,000 distinct CDR3 sequences, of which the top ten take up about 17%. This CDR3 region has 20 residues. Germline V gene sequence: CDR1 LGHNA, CDR2 YSLEER. The same data also went into a second study, on T cell repertoires in aging, cancer and after chemotherapy.

Sequenced material: peripheral blood. This clonotype was sampled from a human donor in good health. This rearrangement joins TRBV4-3 to TRBJ2-2; TCRdb lists TRBD2, though no DNA is available to test this call. The CDR3 spells CASSQVRMVAGVSGAGELFF.